Following are 14 T cell receptor beta chains from one sample sequenced in a study of OX40 agonist ivuxolimab in advanced cancers. Libraries were constructed by the immunoSEQ multiplex PCR assay. TCRdb obtained this table from immuneACCESS and retained in-frame rearrangements with V and J assigned. These tables miss some clones; where compared with another copy, unresolved V genes account for less than half of the shortfall, and the remainder is unexplained. For this sample there are approximately 57,000 clones; around 80% appear just once. Clones ranked in the top ten supply approximately 2.8% of the sample. Specimen: CD4+ or CD8+ T cells sorted from blood, collected in a trial of the OX40 agonist ivuxolimab. The receptors stem from an adult with an advanced solid tumor such as melanoma, head and neck, liver or kidney cancer.

The chain is built from TRBV18 and TRBJ1-1; D perhaps matches TRBD1 (6 bases). V was clipped by 3 bases and J by 5 bases, with 16 bases between them. CDR3 length: 15 residues. The germline gives CDR1 KGHSH, CDR2 LQKENI. The CDR3 sequence is CASSPGQGLPTEAFF. The CDR3 region has the DNA TGTGCCAGCTCACCGGGGCAGGGGCTACCTACTGAAGCTTTCTTT.

This chain uses TRBV5-1 with TRBJ2-1, with D perhaps given as TRBD1 or TRBD2 (5 bases each). Trimming cost V 4 bases and J 4 bases, with 18 bases left between them. This CDR3 is 16 amino acids long. Germline CDR1 SGHRS, CDR2 YFSETQ. Written as DNA, the CDR3 is TGCGCCAGCAGCCTAATCCGGGACCGCGGTTACAATGAGCAGTTCTTC. This sequence encodes CASSLIRDRGYNEQFF.

The gene calls are TRBV5-8 and TRBJ2-1, with TRBD2 matching 11 bases. Germline loops: CDR1 SGHTS, CDR2 YDEGEE. The trim removed 0 bases at V and 0 bases at J, leaving 5 bases unmatched. This CDR3 region has 18 residues. CDR3 bases: TGTGCCAGCAGCTTGGTACTAGCGGGAGTACGCTCCTACAATGAGCAGTTCTTC. It encodes CASSLVLAGVRSYNEQFF. Full variable domain (rest looked up from reference TRBV5-8 and TRBJ2-1): EAGVTQSPTHLIKTRGQQATLRCSPISGHTSVYWYQQALGLGLQFLLWYDEGEERNRGNFPPRFSGRQFPNYSSELNVNALELEDSALYLCASSLVLAGVRSYNEQFFGPGTRLTVL.

This clone was detected only a few times. The genes are TRBV11-2 and TRBJ1-6; no firm D call. V dropped 5 bases and J dropped 8 bases, with 10 bases sitting between them. The CDR3 covers 13 residues. Germline CDR1 is SGHAT and CDR2 is FQNNGV. CDR3 in amino acids: CASSRRTDSPLHF. CDR3 in DNA: TGTGCCAGCAGCCGACGGACTGATTCACCCCTCCACTTT.

The chain links TRBV11-3 to TRBJ2-1; D is unresolved. Between the trimmed V and J ends, which lost 0 bases and 1 base, there was a span of 13 bases. Per germline, CDR1 SGHNT and CDR2 YENEEA. The CDR3 is 17 residues long. CDR3 bases: TGTGCCAGCAGCTTAGATGGGCGCCCCCCTTCCTACAATGAGCAGTTCTTC. This codes for CASSLDGRPPSYNEQFF.

This rearrangement joins TRBV15 to TRBJ2-7, with 7 bases matching TRBD2. This CDR3 comprises 14 residues. Trimming removed 5 bases from V and 4 bases from J; junction bases left unmatched: 8. The germline V gene has CDR1 LNHNV and CDR2 YYDKDF (reference sequence). The CDR3 nucleotides read TGTGCCACCAGCGACCCGTGGGAGGGGTACGAGCAGTACTTC. It yields the protein CATSDPWEGYEQYF.

The rearrangement uses TRBV7-9 and TRBJ2-1, with 8 positions matching TRBD1. Germline lookup yields CDR1 SEHNR and CDR2 FQNEAQ (reference sequence). V dropped 5 bases and J dropped 5; count of bases not matched to a gene: 8. The CDR3 has 15 residues. CDR3: CASSEKTGVDNEQFF. The CDR3 DNA is TGTGCCAGCAGCGAAAAGACAGGGGTCGACAATGAGCAGTTCTTC.

This clone is a singleton in its sample. This chain joins TRBV11-2 and TRBJ1-2; D uncertain. The length of the CDR3 is 13 residues. Looked up from germline, CDR1 is SGHAT and CDR2 is FQNNGV. The ends were cut back, 3 bases at V and 5 bases at J, with 10 bases in the middle. CDR3 in amino acids: CASSFGPLYGYTF. DNA for the CDR3: TGTGCCAGCAGCTTCGGCCCCCTATATGGCTACACCTTC.

About this clone itself: The germline gene is not matched at one end of the junction; a read error may be the cause. V and J are TRBV19 and TRBJ1-2; TRBD1 is a possible D gene (6 bases). Germline CDR1 and CDR2: LNHDA and SQIVND (reference sequence). CDR3 length: 12 amino acids. CDR3: CASSRAGQRISF. As DNA, the CDR3 is TGTGCCAGTAGTCGCGCAGGACAGCGAATTAGCTTC.

The V gene is TRBV30, the J gene TRBJ1-5, with a possible D match to TRBD1 (5 bases). Germline CDR1 reads GTSNPN; CDR2 reads SVGIG (reference sequence). The CDR3 has 13 amino acids. The ends were cut back, 4 bases at V and 3 bases at J, with 10 bases in the middle. CDR3 in DNA: TGTGCCTGGAACGGGGGTGTCAATCAGCCCCAGCATTTT. It yields the protein CAWNGGVNQPQHF.

In this sample, this clone turned up once. The chain recombines TRBV7-9 with TRBJ2-5; 10 bases map to TRBD2. CDR3 length equals 18 residues. V trimming: 2 bases; J trimming: 2 bases; junction bases outside the gene matches: 11. Germline values: CDR1 SEHNR, CDR2 FQNEAQ (reference sequence). In DNA, the CDR3 is TGTGCCAGCAGCTTATACCCTAGCGGGAGAGCGGGTCAAGAGACCCAGTACTTC. This gives the protein CASSLYPSGRAGQETQYF.

This clone appeared a few times. The chain is built from TRBV30 and TRBJ1-1; D unclear. Trimming shortened V by 0 bases and J by 0 bases, and 11 bases separated the two germline ends. From germline, CDR1 is GTSNPN and CDR2 SVGIG (reference sequence). The CDR3 spans 15 residues. The CDR3 loop is CAWSVGSNMNTEAFF. The DNA of the CDR3 is TGTGCCTGGAGTGTAGGCAGCAACATGAACACTGAAGCTTTCTTT. Based on the CDR3 plus reference TRBV30 and TRBJ1-1, the full variable domain is SQTIHQWPATLVQPVGSPLSLECTVEGTSNPNLYWYRQAAGRGLQLLFYSVGIGQISSEVPQNLSASRPQDRQFILSSKKLLLSDSGFYLCAWSVGSNMNTEAFFGQGTRLTVV.

This chain joins TRBV5-6 and TRBJ2-7; no clear D. Germline CDR1 and CDR2: SGHDT and YYEEEE. V lost 4 bases and J 4 bases, leaving 12 bases between the germline ends. The CDR3 totals 13 residues. The CDR3, as DNA: TGTGCCAGCAGCCAATCGGAGAGATACGAGCAGTACTTC. Translation: CASSQSERYEQYF.

The chain uses TRBV7-6 and TRBJ1-1; D perhaps matches TRBD1 (6 bases). Trimming removed 5 bases at V and 4 bases at J, with 11 bases between. Germline V gives CDR1 SGHVS, CDR2 FNYEAQ. This CDR3 spans 13 amino acids. In DNA, the CDR3 is TGTGCCAGCAGCAGAGGGGGGGGCACTGAAGCTTTCTTT. Translation: CASSRGGGTEAFF.